Shown below are 25 T cell receptor beta chains from a single sample sequenced in a study of CD8 T cells in Susac syndrome. An input of roughly 0.45 to 1 ug of RNA was subjected to reverse transcription using random hexamers. TCRdb called the immunoSEQ multiplex PCR reads again in MiXCR, with one record for every CDR3 protein. This repertoire shows about 150,000 distinct CDR3 sequences, approximately 96% found once; its top ten account for approximately 0.15%. Sequencing was carried out using CD4+ T cells from PBMCs. These receptors all come from a human donor with Susac syndrome.

The chain joins TRBV5-6 to TRBJ1-5, with 8 bases aligning to TRBD1. The CDR3 loop spans 14 amino acids. The V and J ends lost 3 bases and 7 bases, in that order; junction bases with no gene match: 6. CDR1 is SGHDT and CDR2 is YYEEEE in the germline V gene. The CDR3 is CASSSRTGLQPQHF. CDR3 nucleotides: TGTGCCAGCAGCTCCCGGACAGGGCTCCAGCCCCAGCATTTT.

The chain is built from TRBV14 and TRBJ2-3; D gene unclear. CDR1 SGHDN and CDR2 FVKESK come from the germline V gene. Trimming shortened V by 1 base and J by 7 bases, and 6 bases separated the two germline ends. The CDR3 is made up of 12 amino acids. The CDR3 DNA reads as TGTGCCAGCAGCCAAGCGAGGAATACGCAGTATTTT. Its translation: CASSQARNTQYF.

The chain couples TRBV6-1 to TRBJ1-5; D unresolved. The V end was cut by 6 bases, the J end by 2 bases, with 17 bases between. Germline values: CDR1 MNHNS, CDR2 SASEGT. The CDR3 consists of 16 residues. The CDR3 here is CASSPSSLTGNQPQHF. The CDR3 DNA reads as TGTGCCAGCAGCCCTAGCTCTTTGACGGGCAATCAGCCCCAGCATTTT.

The chain uses TRBV2 and TRBJ2-2, with 8 positions matching TRBD1. The germline V gene has CDR1 SNHLY and CDR2 FYNNEI. CDR3 size: 14 residues. With 6 bases clipped from V and 5 bases from J, the junction kept 5 bases outside the gene matches. CDR3 amino acids: CASRPGQGTGELFF. For the CDR3, the DNA is TGTGCCAGCAGACCCGGACAGGGAACCGGGGAGCTGTTTTTT.

V is TRBV27 and J is TRBJ1-6, with 10 bases identical to TRBD1. The CDR3 contains 15 residues. The ends lost 5 bases at V and 10 bases at J; junction bases unmatched: 8. Looked up from germline, CDR1 is MNHEY and CDR2 is SMNVEV (reference sequence). The CDR3 loop is CASSLTGTGESPLHF. CDR3 DNA: TGTGCCAGCAGTCTAACCGGGACAGGGGAATCACCCCTCCACTTT.

The chain has TRBV2 and TRBJ2-5, with TRBD1 identical over 10 bases. The trim removed 10 bases at V and 3 bases at J, leaving 8 bases unmatched. Germline V gene lookup returns CDR1 SNHLY and CDR2 FYNNEI. CDR3 length: 14 amino acids. This chain's CDR3 is CATKDRGYEETQYF. CDR3 DNA: TGTGCCACCAAGGACAGGGGGTATGAAGAGACCCAGTACTTC.

This clonotype was seen a single time. The gene calls are TRBV28 and TRBJ2-2; weak D call: TRBD1 (8 bases). The CDR3 sequence is 15 residues long. The V and J ends lost 5 bases and 3 bases respectively, with 13 bases between them. Per the germline V gene, CDR1 is MDHEN and CDR2 is SYDVKM. CDR3 sequence reads: CASSGQGGYTGELFF. CDR3 sequence (DNA): TGTGCCAGCAGTGGACAGGGAGGGTACACCGGGGAGCTGTTTTTT.

This clonotype was seen a few times. The V and J genes are TRBV3-1 and TRBJ2-7, with D hard to call. V was trimmed by 1 base and J by 1 base, leaving 2 bases between them. CDR3 size: 12 residues. Germline V gene data show CDR1 as LGHDT and CDR2 as YNNKEL (reference sequence). The CDR3, as DNA: TGTGCCAGCAGCCAAGGTTCCTACGAGCAGTACTTC. Its protein product is CASSQGSYEQYF.

This chain links TRBV2 with TRBJ2-3; D is perhaps TRBD1 or TRBD2 (6 bases each). V lost 10 bases, J lost 7 bases, and 18 bases lay in between. The CDR3 is 13 residues long. The germline V gene encodes CDR1 SNHLY and CDR2 FYNNEI. The CDR3 DNA is TGTGCCATCAAGGGGGGCCTACCCAATACGCAGTATTTT. It codes for CAIKGGLPNTQYF.

This chain links TRBV19 with TRBJ1-5, with D possibly matching TRBD1 (5 bases). CDR1 is LNHDA and CDR2 is SQIVND in the germline V gene (reference sequence). The germline V and J ends were trimmed by 4 bases and 4 bases, with 11 bases remaining between them. CDR3 size: 14 residues. CDR3 bases: TGTGCCAGTAGTACCGACAGTTCAAATCAGCCCCAGCATTTT. This encodes CASSTDSSNQPQHF.

This rearrangement joins TRBV20-1 to TRBJ2-5; TRBD2 matches 8 bases. The V gene end was trimmed by 7 bases and the J gene end by 5 bases; junction bases not matched to a gene: 9. In germline, CDR1 is DFQATT, CDR2 SNEGSKA (reference sequence). The CDR3 has 13 amino acids. DNA of the CDR3: TGCAGTGTCGCGGGGGGTAGAAGGGAGACCCAGTACTTC. This codes for CSVAGGRRETQYF.

This chain links TRBV29-1 with TRBJ1-1; the D is unclear. Trimming pared 6 bases from V and 4 bases from J, leaving 9 bases between. CDR3 size: 11 residues. Per germline, CDR1 SQVTM and CDR2 ANQGSEA. The CDR3 loop is CSVLLGTEAFF. The CDR3 region has the DNA TGCAGCGTCCTACTGGGCACTGAAGCTTTCTTT.

The chain recombines TRBV29-1 with TRBJ2-3, with 8 bases identical to TRBD2. CDR1 and CDR2 from the germline V gene are SQVTM and ANQGSEA. The CDR3 contains 13 residues. Unmatched junction bases numbered 5, after V lost 5 bases and J lost 4 bases. The CDR3 bases are TGCAGCGTTATGCGGGGGGTGGCAGATACGCAGTATTTT. Its protein is CSVMRGVADTQYF.

V is TRBV5-4 and J is TRBJ2-1; 9 bases are shared with TRBD2. V shed 5 bases and J 5 bases; nucleotides not matched to a gene: 11. Germline loops: CDR1 SGHNT, CDR2 YYREEE (reference sequence). CDR3 length: 16 amino acids. The CDR3 loop is CASRSPRGGGDNEQFF. The DNA for the CDR3 is TGTGCCAGCAGATCGCCCCGTGGCGGGGGGGACAATGAGCAGTTCTTC.

The V call is TRBV27, the J call TRBJ1-2; D unresolved. Trimming stripped 0 bases from V and 8 bases from J, with 10 bases between. Germline V gene sequence: CDR1 MNHEY, CDR2 SMNVEV (reference sequence). The CDR3 runs 13 residues. The CDR3 DNA sequence: TGTGCCAGCAGTTTATCCCCTAACGGAGGCTACACCTTC. This gives the protein CASSLSPNGGYTF.

CDR3 sequence reads: CASNYEPGETQYF. The CDR3 DNA reads as TGTGCCAGCAACTACGAGCCGGGAGAGACCCAGTACTTC. The rearrangement links TRBV14 to TRBJ2-5; no clear D. This CDR3 region has 13 residues. Germline CDR1 and CDR2: SGHDN and FVKESK. V was trimmed by 7 bases and J by 4 bases, leaving 13 bases between them.

V gene TRBV9 combines with J gene TRBJ2-7; perhaps TRBD1 as D (6 bases). Germline assignment: CDR1 SGDLS and CDR2 YYNGEE. This CDR3 is 14 amino acids long. The V end lost 2 bases, the J end lost 3 bases, and 12 bases lay between the germline ends. As DNA, the CDR3 is TGTGCCAGCAGCGTCAGGTGGGGACACTACGAGCAGTACTTC. Its protein product is CASSVRWGHYEQYF.

The CDR3 protein is CSVEEEKLFF. In DNA, the CDR3 is TGCAGCGTTGAAGAGGAAAAACTGTTTTTT. The rearrangement joins TRBV29-1 to TRBJ1-4; D not resolved. Trimming left V 0 bases short and J 8 bases short, with 1 base between. CDR3 size: 10 residues. CDR1 is SQVTM and CDR2 is ANQGSEA in the germline V gene.

The chain couples TRBV29-1 to TRBJ2-6; maybe TRBD1 (5 bases). Germline V gives CDR1 SQVTM, CDR2 ANQGSEA. V was trimmed by 6 bases and J by 6 bases, leaving 12 bases between them. The CDR3 loop spans 13 amino acids. The CDR3: CSVGQGSANVLTF. The CDR3 nucleotides are TGCAGCGTCGGACAAGGATCGGCCAACGTCCTGACTTTC.

The rearrangement joins TRBV27 to TRBJ1-2; 7 nucleotides line up with TRBD1. Germline assignment: CDR1 MNHEY and CDR2 SMNVEV (reference sequence). The CDR3 is 15 amino acids. Unmatched junction bases numbered 7, after V lost 6 bases and J lost 0 bases. The CDR3 DNA reads TGTGCCAGCAGCTCAGGACAGGTAGCTAACTATGGCTACACCTTC. Amino acids: CASSSGQVANYGYTF.

This chain links TRBV4-2 with TRBJ1-5, with D perhaps matching TRBD1 (6 bases). CDR3 length equals 17 residues. V was shortened by 0 bases and J by 2 bases, with 14 bases between the two germline ends. The germline V gene has CDR1 LGHNA and CDR2 YNFKEQ. CDR3 residues: CASSQDARGGGNQPQHF. The CDR3 coding sequence is TGTGCCAGCAGCCAAGATGCCAGGGGAGGGGGCAATCAGCCCCAGCATTTT.

The genes are TRBV7-2 and TRBJ1-2; D uncertain. Germline V gene data show CDR1 as SGHTA and CDR2 as FQGNSA. V lost 0 bases, J lost 8 bases, and 19 bases lay in between. The CDR3 is 16 amino acids. In DNA form, the CDR3 reads TGTGCCAGCAGCTTAGCGCCCGGGGTTGGTGTTAGGGGCTACACCTTC. Protein sequence: CASSLAPGVGVRGYTF.

The CDR3 sequence: CSGSGGALETQYF. The CDR3 DNA is TGCAGTGGTAGCGGGGGGGCCTTGGAGACCCAGTACTTC. The rearrangement uses TRBV20-1 and TRBJ2-5, with TRBD2 matching over 11 bases. With 7 bases clipped from V and 5 bases from J, the junction kept 6 bases outside the gene matches. CDR3 length: 13 amino acids. Per the germline V gene, CDR1 is DFQATT and CDR2 is SNEGSKA (reference sequence).

This chain connects TRBV20-1 to TRBJ2-7; the match to TRBD2 covers 9 bases. The CDR3 is made up of 14 amino acids. With 3 bases clipped from V and 4 bases from J, the junction kept 7 bases outside the gene matches. From germline, CDR1 is DFQATT and CDR2 SNEGSKA (reference sequence). CDR3 protein: CSARASGKSYEQYF. The DNA for the CDR3 is TGCAGTGCTAGGGCTAGCGGGAAGTCTTACGAGCAGTACTTC.

J is TRBJ2-7 and V is TRBV12-3 or TRBV12-4; D possibly corresponds to TRBD1 (6 bases). V was trimmed by 5 bases and J by 3 bases, leaving 8 bases between them. This CDR3 has 12 residues. The CDR3 DNA is TGTGCCAGCAGTCGGGACAACTACGAGCAGTACTTC. Protein: CASSRDNYEQYF.